The rows below give T cell receptor beta chains drawn from one sample of a study of T cell changes during pregnancy in multiple sclerosis. Some clones are missing from TCRdb's copy, which holds only in-frame ones; the method was immunoSEQ multiplex PCR. The sample has under 130,000 clones; about 89% are singletons. The sample consisted of peripheral blood, taken after pregnancy. The receptors were sampled from a female donor with multiple sclerosis, enrolled in a pregnancy study. Each CDR3 is given with its conserved first and last residue. A D gene is named only where the DNA matches it firmly. Expanded clones get a size class; other rows say once, few or many, or leave the size out.

>TRBJ1-5|TRBV19|NA|NA
TGTGCCAGTAGTATAGACGCGGGACCCTATAATCAGCCCCAGCATTTT
CASSIDAGPYNQPQHF
>TRBJ1-5|TRBV11-2|NA|NA
TGTGCCAGCGGGGACTCAGAGTGGGATCAGCCCCAGCATTTT
CASGDSEWDQPQHF
>TRBJ2-1|TRBV6-1|NA|TRBD2
TGTGCCAGCAGTGAAGTGAGGACTAGCGGACACAATGAGCAGTTCTTC
CASSEVRTSGHNEQFF
>TRBJ1-1|TRBV6-4|few|NA
TGTGCCAGCAGTGACTTAAGGGACAAACTGAACACTGAAGCTTTCTTT
CASSDLRDKLNTEAFF
>TRBJ1-4|TRBV27|NA|NA
TGTGCCAGCAGTCCTAACAGGGAAGGGGTAAAACTGTTTTTT
CASSPNREGVKLFF
>TRBJ2-7|TRBV7-9|NA|NA
TGTGCCAGCAGCTTTTCGGGGTCTGGGAACGAGCAGTACTTC
CASSFSGSGNEQYF
>TRBJ2-7|TRBV18|NA|TRBD2
TGTGCCAGCTCACAAGCGGGGTCTGACGAGCAGTACTTC
CASSQAGSDEQYF
>TRBJ1-1|TRBV25-1|NA|NA
TGTGCCAGCAGTGGGGTGGGCCCCACTGAAGCTTTCTTT
CASSGVGPTEAFF
>TRBJ1-6|TRBV19|NA|TRBD1
TGTGCCAGTAGTACTCTGACAGGGAATTCACCCCTCCACTTT
CASSTLTGNSPLHF
>TRBJ2-1|TRBV2|NA|NA
TGTGCCAGCAGTGGAGTAATTGACTCCTACAATGAGCAGTTCTTC
CASSGVIDSYNEQFF
>TRBJ2-7|TRBV6-1|NA|TRBD1
TGTGCCAGCAGTGCGGGACAGGGGGGCGAGCAGTACTTC
CASSAGQGGEQYF
>TRBJ2-7|TRBV29-1|NA|NA
TGCAGTATCGAGGCCCCCTCCTACGAGCAGTACTTC
CSIEAPSYEQYF
>TRBJ1-2|TRBV19|NA|NA
TGTGCCAGTAGTATAGTTGGGGGAGGCGGCTACACCTTC
CASSIVGGGGYTF
>TRBJ1-2|TRBV5-6|NA|NA
TGTGCCAGCAGCTCCCCGGGAAGATTTGGCTACACCTTC
CASSSPGRFGYTF
>TRBJ1-4|TRBV7-6|NA|NA
TGTGCCAGCAGCGATGGGGAGGCGAGAAAACTGTTTTTT
CASSDGEARKLFF
>TRBJ1-3|TRBV6-6|NA|NA
TGTGCCAGCAGGCGGACAGAACTCTCTGGAAACACCATATATTTT
CASRRTELSGNTIYF
>TRBJ1-5|TRBV29-1|NA|NA
TGCAGCGTTGTTCTGGGCTCAACAATACAGCCCCAGCATTTT
CSVVLGSTIQPQHF
>TRBJ2-7|TRBV25-1|few|NA
TGTGCCAGCAGTGGTGGCAGCGAGCAGTACTTC
CASSGGSEQYF
>TRBJ2-5|TRBV25-1|NA|NA
TGTGCCAGCAGTGAAGTTGGGCCGGATGAAGAGACCCAGTACTTC
CASSEVGPDEETQYF
>TRBJ1-1|TRBV6-1|few|TRBD1
TGTGCCAGCAGTGAAGTGAGGGGGCGGGATTTCTTT
CASSEVRGRDFF
>TRBJ1-3|TRBV15|NA|NA
TGTGCCACCAGCAGAGGGTCCGGTTATGGGAGCTCTGGAAACACCATATATTTT
CATSRGSGYGSSGNTIYF
>TRBJ1-2|TRBV11-2|NA|NA
TGTGCCAGCAGCAGTGAGGTTACGTTGGGCTACACCTTC
CASSSEVTLGYTF
>TRBJ1-1|TRBV6-5|NA|NA
TGTGCCAGCAGTTACTCGCGGGAGGGGTGGACTGAAGCTTTCTTT
CASSYSREGWTEAFF
>TRBJ2-3|TRBV6-1|NA|TRBD2
TGTGCCAGCAGTGAAGAGGCGGGGGGGCCAGATACGCAGTATTTT
CASSEEAGGPDTQYF
>TRBJ1-2|TRBV19|NA|TRBD1
TGTGCCAGTAGTATAGCCGGGACAGACAGCGGCTACACCTTC
CASSIAGTDSGYTF
>TRBJ2-7|TRBV5-6|NA|TRBD1
TGTGCCAGCAGCACAGGACAGGACTCCTACGAGCAGTACTTC
CASSTGQDSYEQYF
>TRBJ2-5|TRBV19|NA|TRBD1
TGTGCCAGTACGACGGGACAGGGGCCAGAGACCCAGTACTTC
CASTTGQGPETQYF
>TRBJ2-2|TRBV5-1|NA|TRBD1
TGCGCCAGCAGCTCGGGAACGAACAGGGGTTTTGGAACCGGGGAGCTGTTTTTT
CASSSGTNRGFGTGELFF
>TRBJ1-4|TRBV11-2|NA|NA
TGTGCCAGCAGCAGGACACAAATAACTAATGAAAAACTGTTTTTT
CASSRTQITNEKLFF
>TRBJ1-6|TRBV25-1|NA|NA
TGTGCCAGCAGTGAATTACAGGGATATAATTCACCCCTCCACTTT
CASSELQGYNSPLHF
>TRBJ2-3|TRBV29-1|NA|NA
TGCAGCGTTGTAGGGGGGGTTACAGATACGCAGTATTTT
CSVVGGVTDTQYF
>TRBJ2-7|TRBV28|NA|TRBD2
TGTGCCAGCAAAGGACTAGCGGGGGCCTCGTACTCCTACGAGCAGTACTTC
CASKGLAGASYSYEQYF
>TRBJ1-3|TRBV5-5|NA|NA
TGTGCCAGCAGCTCGTCGGGTCTCCTCTCTGGAAACACCATATATTTT
CASSSSGLLSGNTIYF
>TRBJ2-2|TRBV29-1|many|NA
TGCAGCGTTGTCAGGGGGAACACCGGGGAGCTGTTTTTT
CSVVRGNTGELFF
>TRBJ2-7|TRBV6-1|NA|TRBD1
TGTGCCAGCCGGACAGGGTCCTACGAGCAGTACTTC
CASRTGSYEQYF
>TRBJ2-2|TRBV28|NA|NA
TGTGCCAGCAGTTCCCCCAGGGAAAACACCGGGGAGCTGTTTTTT
CASSSPRENTGELFF
>TRBJ2-7|TRBV5-1|NA|TRBD2
TGCGCCAGCAGCCCGTTTCAAGGCCTAGCGGGGATTTACGAGCAGTACTTC
CASSPFQGLAGIYEQYF
>TRBJ1-2|TRBV10-3|NA|TRBD1
TGTGCCATCAGTGAGTCGACACAGGGGCTCACCTATGGCTACACCTTC
CAISESTQGLTYGYTF
>TRBJ2-7|TRBV19|NA|NA
TGTGCCAGTAGTACCGACACTGGTCGGGAGCAGTACTTC
CASSTDTGREQYF
>TRBJ2-1|TRBV7-7|NA|NA
TGTGCTAGCAGCTTAAATGCCAGGGAGGATGAGCAGTTCTTC
CASSLNAREDEQFF
>TRBJ2-3|TRBV10-3|NA|TRBD1
TGTGCCATCAGTGACCTTGGGGACAGCCCAGATACGCAGTATTTT
CAISDLGDSPDTQYF
>TRBJ1-2|TRBV5-6|NA|TRBD1
TGTGCCAGCAGCCCGGGACAGGGGCACTATGGCTACACCTTC
CASSPGQGHYGYTF
>TRBJ2-3|TRBV27|NA|NA
TGTGCCAGCAGTTTCTCCAGCACAGATACGCAGTATTTT
CASSFSSTDTQYF
>TRBJ2-7|TRBV5-4|once|TRBD2
TGTGCCAGCAGCTTACCGGGACTAGCGGGGGGCCCGTCTAACGAGCAGTACTTC
CASSLPGLAGGPSNEQYF
>TRBJ2-1|TRBV5-1|once|TRBD2
TGCGCCAGCAGCATACTAGCGGGGTCCGAAAATGAGCAGTTCTTC
CASSILAGSENEQFF
>TRBJ2-6|TRBV18|NA|TRBD1
TGTGCCAGCTCGCCTACCACATGGGACAGGGGGTCTGGGGCCAACGTCCTGACTTTC
CASSPTTWDRGSGANVLTF
>TRBJ1-6|TRBV6-1|few|TRBD1
TGTGCCAGCAGTAGACAGGGAAAGCGTTCACCCCTCCACTTT
CASSRQGKRSPLHF
>TRBJ2-1|TRBV19|NA|NA
TGTGCCAGTAGTATACCTCCCGGGGGTCACAATGAGCAGTTCTTC
CASSIPPGGHNEQFF
>TRBJ1-5|TRBV4-2|NA|NA
TGTGCCAGCAGCCTCGCGGGCGATAGCAATCAGCCCCAGCATTTT
CASSLAGDSNQPQHF
>TRBJ1-6|TRBV14|NA|NA
TGTGCCAGCAGCTGGAGGCGGGTCCTCCACTTT
CASSWRRVLHF
>TRBJ2-5|TRBV27|NA|NA
TGTGCCAGCAGTCCGGACTCCCGGGGGACCCAGTACTTC
CASSPDSRGTQYF
>TRBJ2-3|TRBV7-3|NA|TRBD2
TGTGCCAGCAGCTCCGGGGCGGGGGTCACAGATACGCAGTATTTT
CASSSGAGVTDTQYF
>TRBJ1-4|TRBV18|NA|TRBD1
TGTGCCAGCTCACCTAGACAGGGTGCAACTAATGAAAAACTGTTTTTT
CASSPRQGATNEKLFF
>TRBJ2-5|TRBV2|NA|TRBD1
TGTGCCAGCGCGATAGACAGGGAAGGTTGGGAGACCCAGTACTTC
CASAIDREGWETQYF
>TRBJ1-3|TRBV7-9|NA|TRBD1
TGTGCCAGCAGCCTGGGACAGTTCTCTGGAAACACCATATATTTT
CASSLGQFSGNTIYF
>TRBJ1-1|TRBV5-1|NA|NA
TGCGCCAGCAGCTTGGCAGGGAATGCAGAAGCTTTCTTT
CASSLAGNAEAFF
>TRBJ2-4|TRBV5-1|NA|NA
TGCGCCAGCAGCGTCCAGGGCAATCGGAAAAACATTCAGTACTTC
CASSVQGNRKNIQYF
>TRBJ2-5|TRBV7-8|once|TRBD1
TGTGCCAGCAGCAAACAGGGGGCCCGGGAGACCCAGTACTTC
CASSKQGARETQYF
>TRBJ1-1|TRBV7-9|NA|NA
TGTGCCAGCAGCCTGACGGGGGAATTGCACACTGAAGCTTTCTTT
CASSLTGELHTEAFF
>TRBJ1-5|TRBV19|few|NA
TGTGCCAGTAGACGGGATATCAATCAGCCCCAGCATTTT
CASRRDINQPQHF